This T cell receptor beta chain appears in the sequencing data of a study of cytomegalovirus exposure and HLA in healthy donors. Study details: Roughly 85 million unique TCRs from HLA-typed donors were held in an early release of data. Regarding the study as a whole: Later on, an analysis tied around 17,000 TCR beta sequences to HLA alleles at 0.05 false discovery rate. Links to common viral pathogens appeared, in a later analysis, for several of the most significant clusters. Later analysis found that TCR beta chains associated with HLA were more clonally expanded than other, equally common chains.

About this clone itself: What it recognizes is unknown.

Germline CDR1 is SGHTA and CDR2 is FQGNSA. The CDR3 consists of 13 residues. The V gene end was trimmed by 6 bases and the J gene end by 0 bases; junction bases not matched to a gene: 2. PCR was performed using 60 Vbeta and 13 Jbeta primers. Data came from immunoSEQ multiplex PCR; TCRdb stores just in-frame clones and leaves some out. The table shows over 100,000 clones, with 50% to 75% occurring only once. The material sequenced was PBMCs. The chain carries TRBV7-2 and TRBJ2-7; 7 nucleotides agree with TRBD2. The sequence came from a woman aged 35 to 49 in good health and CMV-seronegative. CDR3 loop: CASRPGGSYEQYF. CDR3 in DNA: TGTGCCAGCAGGCCGGGGGGCTCCTACGAGCAGTACTTC.